This T cell receptor (beta chain) was sequenced in a study of cytomegalovirus exposure and HLA in healthy donors. PCR primers comprised 60 Vbeta and 13 Jbeta primers. The authors' processing: Around 10 million shared chains were among around 78 million unique TCR beta chains counted in a later analysis. The protocol was immunoSEQ multiplex PCR, while the TCRdb copy is restricted to in-frame clones and leaves out a portion. V, J and clone size reflect that table, while D and trimming were determined from the DNA. This table has roughly 140,000 clones, about 80% appearing once. General study results and limits: Productive rates of about 87% or about 30% were seen for most TCR beta V segments in an earlier analysis. Altogether, 150 or so TCR beta chains were recorded as cytomegalovirus-associated. As was reported, the HLA-A and HLA-B alleles of most subjects were accurately predicted from TCR beta sequences.

The CDR3 is 16 amino acids. CDR1 SGHRS and CDR2 YFSETQ come from the germline V gene. V gave up 1 base and J gave up 1 base; unmatched junction bases: 7. Note on this clone: Antigen: not known.

The specimen was PBMCs. The chain combines TRBV5-1 with TRBJ1-1, with TRBD1 matching 7 bases. The sequence was obtained from a male donor in good health and CMV-seronegative. The CDR3 sequence: CASSLSLTGWNTEAFF. CDR3 nucleotides: TGCGCCAGCAGCTTGAGTTTGACAGGGTGGAACACTGAAGCTTTCTTT.